This T cell receptor (beta chain) was profiled in a study of identical twins. General study findings and limits: Cord blood beta clonotypes present at high abundance carried fewer insertions; no such pattern appeared in memory repertoires. Out-of-frame TCR alpha sharing observed in monozygotic twins exceeded model estimates. For zero-insertion analyses, partial confounding could come from invariant MAIT and iNKT cells.

Unique molecular identifiers were present on the cDNA, which also gained a universal primer site by template switching. MiXCR, run by TCRdb on the 5' RACE reads, gives a single entry per CDR3 protein. This table holds 420,000 or so distinct CDR3 sequences, roughly 20% found once. This clonotype was seen ten or more times. Its antigen is undetermined. CDR1 and CDR2 from the germline V gene are SGHAT and FQDESV (reference sequence). V shed 1 base, J shed 3 bases, and the junction held 4 bases outside the gene matches. The CDR3 extends over 15 amino acids. The chain is built from TRBV11-1 and TRBJ2-7; 9 bases line up with TRBD2. This TCR was recovered from a man in his forties or fifties in good health. The sequencing sample was made of naive T cells sorted from blood. The CDR3 coding sequence is TGTGCCAGCAGCTTAGTACGCGGGAGGGGCTACGAGCAGTACTTC. It translates to CASSLVRGRGYEQYF.